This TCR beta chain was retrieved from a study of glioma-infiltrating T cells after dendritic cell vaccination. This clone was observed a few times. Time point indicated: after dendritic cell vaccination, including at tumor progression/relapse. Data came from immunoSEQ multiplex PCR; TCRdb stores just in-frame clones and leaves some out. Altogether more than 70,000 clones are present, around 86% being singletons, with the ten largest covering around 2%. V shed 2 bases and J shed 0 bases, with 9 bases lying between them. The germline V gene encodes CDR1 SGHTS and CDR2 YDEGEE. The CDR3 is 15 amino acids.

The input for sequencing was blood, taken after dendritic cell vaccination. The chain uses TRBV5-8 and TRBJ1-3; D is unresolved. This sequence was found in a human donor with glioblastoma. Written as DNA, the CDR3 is TGTGCCAGCAGCTTAGGAGAATTCTCTGGAAACACCATATATTTT. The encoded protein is CASSLGEFSGNTIYF.